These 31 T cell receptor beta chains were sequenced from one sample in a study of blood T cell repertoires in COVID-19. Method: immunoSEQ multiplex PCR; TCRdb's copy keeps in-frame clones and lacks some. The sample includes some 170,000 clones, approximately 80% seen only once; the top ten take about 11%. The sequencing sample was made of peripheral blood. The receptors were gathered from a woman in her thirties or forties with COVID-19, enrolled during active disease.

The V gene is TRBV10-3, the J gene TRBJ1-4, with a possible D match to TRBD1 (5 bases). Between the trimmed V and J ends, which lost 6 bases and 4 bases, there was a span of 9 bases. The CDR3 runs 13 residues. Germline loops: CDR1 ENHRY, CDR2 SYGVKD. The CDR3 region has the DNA TGTGCCATCAGGGCGGGGCTTAATGAAAAACTGTTTTTT. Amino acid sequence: CAIRAGLNEKLFF.

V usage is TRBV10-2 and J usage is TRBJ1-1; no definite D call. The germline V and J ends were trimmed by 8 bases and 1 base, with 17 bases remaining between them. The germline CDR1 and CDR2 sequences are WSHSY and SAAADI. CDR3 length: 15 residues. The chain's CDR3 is CASEGRRVGNTEAFF. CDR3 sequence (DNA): TGCGCCAGCGAGGGTAGGAGGGTAGGGAACACTGAAGCTTTCTTT.

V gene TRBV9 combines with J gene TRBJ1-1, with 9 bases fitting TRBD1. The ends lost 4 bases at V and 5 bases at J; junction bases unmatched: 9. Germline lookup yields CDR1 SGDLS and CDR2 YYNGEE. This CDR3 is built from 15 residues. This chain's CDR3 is CASSPEGTGRTEAFF. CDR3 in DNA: TGTGCCAGCAGCCCCGAAGGGACAGGGCGTACTGAAGCTTTCTTT.

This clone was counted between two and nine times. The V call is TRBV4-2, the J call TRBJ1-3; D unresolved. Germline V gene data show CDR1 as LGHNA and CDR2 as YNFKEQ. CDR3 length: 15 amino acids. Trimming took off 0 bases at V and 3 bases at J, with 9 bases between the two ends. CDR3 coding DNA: TGTGCCAGCAGCCAAGATCCCAATGTTGGAAACACCATATATTTT. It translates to CASSQDPNVGNTIYF.

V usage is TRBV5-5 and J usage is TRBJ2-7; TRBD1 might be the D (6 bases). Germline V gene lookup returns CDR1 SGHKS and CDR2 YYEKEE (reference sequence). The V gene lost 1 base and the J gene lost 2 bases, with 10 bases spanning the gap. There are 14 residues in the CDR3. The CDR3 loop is CASSLYQGTYEQYF. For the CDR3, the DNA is TGTGCCAGCAGCTTGTATCAGGGGACCTACGAGCAGTACTTC.

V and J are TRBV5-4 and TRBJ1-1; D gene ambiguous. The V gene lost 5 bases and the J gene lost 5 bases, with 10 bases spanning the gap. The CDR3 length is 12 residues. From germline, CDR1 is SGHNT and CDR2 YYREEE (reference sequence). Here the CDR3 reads CASRAGETEAFF. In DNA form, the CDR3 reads TGTGCCAGCAGAGCCGGGGAGACTGAAGCTTTCTTT.

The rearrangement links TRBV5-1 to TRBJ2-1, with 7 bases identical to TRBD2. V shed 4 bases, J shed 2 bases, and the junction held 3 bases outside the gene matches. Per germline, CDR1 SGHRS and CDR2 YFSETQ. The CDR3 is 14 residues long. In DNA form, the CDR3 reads TGCGCCAGCAGCATTAGCGGGCCCTACAATGAGCAGTTCTTC. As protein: CASSISGPYNEQFF.

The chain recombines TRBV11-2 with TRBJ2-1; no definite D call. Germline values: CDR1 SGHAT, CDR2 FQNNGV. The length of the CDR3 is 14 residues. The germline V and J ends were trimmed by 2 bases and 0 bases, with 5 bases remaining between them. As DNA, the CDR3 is TGTGCCAGCAGCTTAACAGTCTCCTACAATGAGCAGTTCTTC. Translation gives CASSLTVSYNEQFF. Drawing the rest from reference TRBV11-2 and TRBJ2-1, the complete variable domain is EAGVAQSPRYKIIEKRQSVAFWCNPISGHATLYWYQQILGQGPKLLIQFQNNGVVDDSQLPKDRFSAERLKGVDSTLKIQPAKLEDSAVYLCASSLTVSYNEQFFGPGTRLTVL.

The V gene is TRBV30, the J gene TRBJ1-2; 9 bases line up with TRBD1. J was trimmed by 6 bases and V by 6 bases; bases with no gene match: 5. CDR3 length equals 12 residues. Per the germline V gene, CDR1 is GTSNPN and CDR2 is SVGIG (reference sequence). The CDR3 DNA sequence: TGTGCCTGTGAAACAGGGGGCGATGGCTACACCTTC. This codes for CACETGGDGYTF.

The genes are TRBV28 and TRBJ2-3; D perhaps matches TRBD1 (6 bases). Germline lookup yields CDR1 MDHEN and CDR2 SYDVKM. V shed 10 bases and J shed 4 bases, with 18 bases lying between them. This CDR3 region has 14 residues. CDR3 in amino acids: CAIIFRGPPDTQYF. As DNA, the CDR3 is TGTGCCATCATCTTCAGGGGTCCCCCAGATACGCAGTATTTT.

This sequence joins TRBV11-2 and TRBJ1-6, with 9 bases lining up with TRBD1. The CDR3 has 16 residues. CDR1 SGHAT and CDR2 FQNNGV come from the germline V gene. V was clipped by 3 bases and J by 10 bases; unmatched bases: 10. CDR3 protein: CASSFLPGQGNSPLHF. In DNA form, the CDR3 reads TGTGCCAGCAGCTTCCTGCCGGGACAGGGAAACTCACCCCTCCACTTT.

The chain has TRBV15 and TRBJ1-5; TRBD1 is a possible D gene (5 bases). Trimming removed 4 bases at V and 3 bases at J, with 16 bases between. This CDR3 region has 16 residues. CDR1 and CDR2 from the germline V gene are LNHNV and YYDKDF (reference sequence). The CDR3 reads CATSTDTGGYNQPQHF. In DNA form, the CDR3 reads TGTGCCACCAGCACCGATACCGGGGGTTACAATCAGCCCCAGCATTTT.

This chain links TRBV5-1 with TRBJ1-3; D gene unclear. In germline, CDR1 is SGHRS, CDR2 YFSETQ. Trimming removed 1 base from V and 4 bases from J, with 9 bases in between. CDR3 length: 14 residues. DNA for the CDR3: TGCGCCAGCAGCTTGTCGCCTAGAGGAAACACCATATATTTT. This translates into CASSLSPRGNTIYF.

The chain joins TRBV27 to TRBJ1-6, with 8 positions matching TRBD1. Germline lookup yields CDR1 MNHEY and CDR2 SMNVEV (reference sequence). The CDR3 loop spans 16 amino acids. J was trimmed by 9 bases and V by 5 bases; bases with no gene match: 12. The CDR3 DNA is TGTGCCAGCAGTGGGAGCGCGGGACAGGTGACTTCACCCCTCCACTTT. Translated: CASSGSAGQVTSPLHF.

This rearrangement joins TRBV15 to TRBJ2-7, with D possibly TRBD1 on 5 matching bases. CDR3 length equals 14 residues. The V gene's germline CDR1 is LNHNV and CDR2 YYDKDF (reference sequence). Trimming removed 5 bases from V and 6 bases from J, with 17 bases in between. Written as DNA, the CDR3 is TGTGCCACCAGCGTGGCCGGGCTCCAGGGCGAGCAGTACTTC. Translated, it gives CATSVAGLQGEQYF.

The DNA of the CDR3 is TGTGCTAGTGCCGTGGGAGGGGGCAATGAGCAGTTCTTC. It specifies CASAVGGGNEQFF. This rearrangement joins TRBV12-5 to TRBJ2-1; the D gene is possibly TRBD2 (7 bases). Looked up from germline, CDR1 is LGHNT and CDR2 is FRNRAP. The V end lost 7 bases, the J end lost 6 bases, and 13 bases lay between the germline ends. The CDR3 is 13 amino acids.

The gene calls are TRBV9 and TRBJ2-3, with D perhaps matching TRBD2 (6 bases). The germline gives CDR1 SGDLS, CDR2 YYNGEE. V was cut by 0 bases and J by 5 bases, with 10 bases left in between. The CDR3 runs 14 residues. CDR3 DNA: TGTGCCAGCAGCGTAGCCGGGGGAGGAGATACGCAGTATTTT. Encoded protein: CASSVAGGGDTQYF.

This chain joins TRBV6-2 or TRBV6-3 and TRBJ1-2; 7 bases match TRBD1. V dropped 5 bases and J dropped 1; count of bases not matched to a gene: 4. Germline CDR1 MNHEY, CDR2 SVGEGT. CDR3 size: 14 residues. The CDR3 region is CASSGDSFNYGYTF. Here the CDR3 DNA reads TGTGCCAGCAGTGGGGACAGTTTTAACTATGGCTACACCTTC.

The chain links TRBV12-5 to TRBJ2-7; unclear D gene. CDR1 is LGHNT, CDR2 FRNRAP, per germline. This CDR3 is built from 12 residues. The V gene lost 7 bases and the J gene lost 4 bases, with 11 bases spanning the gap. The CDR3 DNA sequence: TGTGCTAGTGCCCTCGACTCGTACGAGCAGTACTTC. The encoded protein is CASALDSYEQYF.

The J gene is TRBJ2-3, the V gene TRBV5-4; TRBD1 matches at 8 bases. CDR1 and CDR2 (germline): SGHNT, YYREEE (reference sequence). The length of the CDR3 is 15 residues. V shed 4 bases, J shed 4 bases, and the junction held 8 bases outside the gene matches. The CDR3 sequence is CASSRRDRGADTQYF. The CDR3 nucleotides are TGTGCCAGCAGCCGACGTGACAGGGGCGCAGATACGCAGTATTTT.

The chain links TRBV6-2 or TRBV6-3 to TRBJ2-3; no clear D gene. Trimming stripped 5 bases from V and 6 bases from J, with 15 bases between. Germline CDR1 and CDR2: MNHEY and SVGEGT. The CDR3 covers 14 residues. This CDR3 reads CASSQALGVDTQYF. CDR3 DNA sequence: TGTGCCAGCAGTCAAGCCCTAGGTGTTGATACGCAGTATTTT.

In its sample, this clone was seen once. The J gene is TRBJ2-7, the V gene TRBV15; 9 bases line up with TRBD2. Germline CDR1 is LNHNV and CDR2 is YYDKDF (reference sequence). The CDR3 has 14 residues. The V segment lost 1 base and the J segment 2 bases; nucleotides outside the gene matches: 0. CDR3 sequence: CATSRGGRAYEQYF. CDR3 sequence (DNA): TGTGCCACCAGCAGAGGCGGGAGGGCCTACGAGCAGTACTTC.

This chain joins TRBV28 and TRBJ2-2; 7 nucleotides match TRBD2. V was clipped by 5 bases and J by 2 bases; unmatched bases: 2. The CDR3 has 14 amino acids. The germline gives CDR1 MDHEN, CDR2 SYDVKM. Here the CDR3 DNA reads TGTGCCAGCAGTCGAGCGGGAAACACCGGGGAGCTGTTTTTT. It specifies CASSRAGNTGELFF. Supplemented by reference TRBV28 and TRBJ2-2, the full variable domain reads DVKVTQSSRYLVKRTGEKVFLECVQDMDHENMFWYRQDPGLGLRLIYFSYDVKMKEKGDIPEGYSVSREKKERFSLILESASTNQTSMYLCASSRAGNTGELFFGEGSRLTVL.

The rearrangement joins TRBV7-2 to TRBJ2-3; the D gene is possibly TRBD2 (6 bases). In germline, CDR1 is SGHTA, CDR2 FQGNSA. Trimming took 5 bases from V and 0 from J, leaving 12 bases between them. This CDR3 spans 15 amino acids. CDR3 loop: CASSGRGTSTDTQYF. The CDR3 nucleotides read TGTGCCAGCAGCGGCCGGGGGACCAGCACAGATACGCAGTATTTT.

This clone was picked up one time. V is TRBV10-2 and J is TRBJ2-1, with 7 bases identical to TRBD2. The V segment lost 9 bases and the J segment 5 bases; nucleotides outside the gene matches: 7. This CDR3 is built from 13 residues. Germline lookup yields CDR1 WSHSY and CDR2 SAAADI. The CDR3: CARAAGTNNEQFF. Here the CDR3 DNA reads TGCGCCAGGGCAGCGGGGACCAACAATGAGCAGTTCTTC.

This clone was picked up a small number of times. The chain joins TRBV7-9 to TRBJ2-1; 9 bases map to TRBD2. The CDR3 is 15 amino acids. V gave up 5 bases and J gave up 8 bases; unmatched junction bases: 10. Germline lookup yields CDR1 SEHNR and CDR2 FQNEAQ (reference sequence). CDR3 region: CASSGRGGDRYEQFF. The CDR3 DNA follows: TGTGCCAGCAGCGGTCGCGGGGGGGATCGGTATGAGCAGTTCTTC.

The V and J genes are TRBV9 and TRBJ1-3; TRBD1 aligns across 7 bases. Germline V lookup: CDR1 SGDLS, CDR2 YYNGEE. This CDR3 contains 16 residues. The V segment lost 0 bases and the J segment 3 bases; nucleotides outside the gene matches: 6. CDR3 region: CASSVESGGIGNTIYF. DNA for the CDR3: TGTGCCAGCAGCGTAGAATCAGGGGGTATTGGAAACACCATATATTTT.

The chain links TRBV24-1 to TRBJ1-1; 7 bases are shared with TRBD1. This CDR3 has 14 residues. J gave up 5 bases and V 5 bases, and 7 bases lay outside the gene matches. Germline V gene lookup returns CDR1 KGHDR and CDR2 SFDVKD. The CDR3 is CATSGSGGKTEAFF. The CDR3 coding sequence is TGTGCCACCAGTGGTTCAGGGGGAAAGACTGAAGCTTTCTTT.

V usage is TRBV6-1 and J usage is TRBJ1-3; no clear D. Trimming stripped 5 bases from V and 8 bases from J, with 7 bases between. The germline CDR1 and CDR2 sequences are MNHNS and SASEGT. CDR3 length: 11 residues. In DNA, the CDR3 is TGTGCCAGCAGTTTGGTAGACACCATATATTTT. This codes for CASSLVDTIYF.

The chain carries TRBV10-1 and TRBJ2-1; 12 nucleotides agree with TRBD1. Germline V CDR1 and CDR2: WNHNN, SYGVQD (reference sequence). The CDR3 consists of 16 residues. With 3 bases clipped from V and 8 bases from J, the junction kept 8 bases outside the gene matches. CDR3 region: CASSDGTGGWSDEQFF. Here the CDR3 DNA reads TGCGCCAGCAGTGACGGGACAGGGGGCTGGTCGGATGAGCAGTTCTTC.

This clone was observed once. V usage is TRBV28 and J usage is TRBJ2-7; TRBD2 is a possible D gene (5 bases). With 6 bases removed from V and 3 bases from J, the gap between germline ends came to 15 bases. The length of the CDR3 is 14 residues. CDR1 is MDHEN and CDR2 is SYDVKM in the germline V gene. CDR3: CASSVDSTFYEQYF. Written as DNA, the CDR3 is TGTGCCAGCAGCGTGGACTCGACGTTCTACGAGCAGTACTTC.